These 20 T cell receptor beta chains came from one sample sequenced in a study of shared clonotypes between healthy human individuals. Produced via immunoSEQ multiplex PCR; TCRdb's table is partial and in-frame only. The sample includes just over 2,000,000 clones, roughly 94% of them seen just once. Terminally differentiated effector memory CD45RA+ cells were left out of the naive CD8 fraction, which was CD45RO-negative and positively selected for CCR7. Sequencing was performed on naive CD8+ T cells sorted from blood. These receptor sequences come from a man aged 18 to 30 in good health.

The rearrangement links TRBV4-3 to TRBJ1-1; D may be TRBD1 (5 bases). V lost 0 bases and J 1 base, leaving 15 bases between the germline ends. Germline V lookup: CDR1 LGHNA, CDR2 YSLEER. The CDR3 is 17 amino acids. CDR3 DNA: TGCGCCAGCAGCCAAGAGGTGCAGGGAGGATGGAACACTGAAGCTTTCTTT. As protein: CASSQEVQGGWNTEAFF.

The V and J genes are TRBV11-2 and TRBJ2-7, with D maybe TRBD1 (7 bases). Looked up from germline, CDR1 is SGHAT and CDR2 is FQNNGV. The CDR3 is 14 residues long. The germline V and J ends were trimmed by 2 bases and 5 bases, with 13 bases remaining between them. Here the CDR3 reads CASSLTQGGHEQYF. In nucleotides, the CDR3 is TGTGCCAGCAGCTTAACGCAGGGGGGTCACGAGCAGTACTTC.

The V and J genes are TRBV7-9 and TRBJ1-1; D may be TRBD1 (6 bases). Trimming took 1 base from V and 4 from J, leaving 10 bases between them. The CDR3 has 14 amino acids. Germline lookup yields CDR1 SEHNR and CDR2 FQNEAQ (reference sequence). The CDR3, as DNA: TGTGCCAGCAGCTTAGTTGAAGGGGGCACTGAAGCTTTCTTT. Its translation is CASSLVEGGTEAFF.

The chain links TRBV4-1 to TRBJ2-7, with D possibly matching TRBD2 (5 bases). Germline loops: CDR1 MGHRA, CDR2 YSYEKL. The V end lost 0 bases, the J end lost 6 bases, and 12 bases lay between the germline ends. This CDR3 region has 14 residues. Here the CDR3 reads CASSQDPLGGEQYF. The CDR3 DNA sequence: TGCGCCAGCAGCCAAGATCCCCTAGGAGGCGAGCAGTACTTC.

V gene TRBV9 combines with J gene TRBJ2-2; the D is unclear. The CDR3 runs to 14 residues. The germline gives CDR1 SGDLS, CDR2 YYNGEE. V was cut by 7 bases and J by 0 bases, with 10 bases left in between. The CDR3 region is CASCSGPNTGELFF. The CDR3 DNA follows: TGTGCCAGCTGCTCTGGTCCGAACACCGGGGAGCTGTTTTTT.

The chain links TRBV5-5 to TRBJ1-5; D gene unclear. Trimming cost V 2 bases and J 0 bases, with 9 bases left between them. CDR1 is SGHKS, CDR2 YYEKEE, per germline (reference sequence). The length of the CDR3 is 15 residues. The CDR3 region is CASSFVTDSNQPQHF. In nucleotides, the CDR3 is TGTGCCAGCAGCTTTGTGACCGATAGCAATCAGCCCCAGCATTTT.

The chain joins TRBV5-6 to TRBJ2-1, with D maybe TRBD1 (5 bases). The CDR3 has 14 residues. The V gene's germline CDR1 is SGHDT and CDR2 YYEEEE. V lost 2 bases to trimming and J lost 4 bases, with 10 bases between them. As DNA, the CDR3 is TGTGCCAGCAGCTTCATAGGACAATACAATGAGCAGTTCTTC. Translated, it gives CASSFIGQYNEQFF.

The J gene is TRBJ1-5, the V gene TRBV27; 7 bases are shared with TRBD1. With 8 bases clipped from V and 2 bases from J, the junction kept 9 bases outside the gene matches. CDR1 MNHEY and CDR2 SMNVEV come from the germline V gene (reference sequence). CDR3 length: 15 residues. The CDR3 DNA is TGTGCCAGCGGACCACAGGGGTACGGCAATCAGCCCCAGCATTTT. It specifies CASGPQGYGNQPQHF.

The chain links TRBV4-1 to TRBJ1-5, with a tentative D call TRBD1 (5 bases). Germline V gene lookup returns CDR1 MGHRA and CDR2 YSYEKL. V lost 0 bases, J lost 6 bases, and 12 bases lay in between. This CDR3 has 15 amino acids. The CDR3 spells CASSQDAGMTQPQHF. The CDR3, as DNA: TGCGCCAGCAGCCAAGACGCAGGGATGACTCAGCCCCAGCATTTT.

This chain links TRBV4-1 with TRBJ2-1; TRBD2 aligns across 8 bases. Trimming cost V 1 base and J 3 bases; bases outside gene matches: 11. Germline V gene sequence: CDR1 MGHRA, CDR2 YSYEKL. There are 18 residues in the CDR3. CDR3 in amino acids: CASSQAPHSGENYNEQFF. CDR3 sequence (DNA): TGCGCCAGCAGCCAAGCGCCTCATAGCGGGGAAAACTACAATGAGCAGTTCTTC.

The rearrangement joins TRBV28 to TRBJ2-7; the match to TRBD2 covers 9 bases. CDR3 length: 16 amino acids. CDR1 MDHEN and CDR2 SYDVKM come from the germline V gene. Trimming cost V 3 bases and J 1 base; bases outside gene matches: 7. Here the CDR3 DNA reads TGTGCCAGCAGTTTGGTGACTAGCGGAAATTCCTACGAGCAGTACTTC. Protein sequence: CASSLVTSGNSYEQYF.

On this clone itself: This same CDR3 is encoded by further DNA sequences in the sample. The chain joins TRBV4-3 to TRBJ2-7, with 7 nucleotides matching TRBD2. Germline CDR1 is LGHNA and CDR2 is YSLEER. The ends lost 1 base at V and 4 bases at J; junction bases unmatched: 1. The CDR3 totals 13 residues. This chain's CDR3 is CASSQAAGYEQYF. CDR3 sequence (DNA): TGCGCCAGCAGCCAAGCAGCGGGGTACGAGCAGTACTTC.

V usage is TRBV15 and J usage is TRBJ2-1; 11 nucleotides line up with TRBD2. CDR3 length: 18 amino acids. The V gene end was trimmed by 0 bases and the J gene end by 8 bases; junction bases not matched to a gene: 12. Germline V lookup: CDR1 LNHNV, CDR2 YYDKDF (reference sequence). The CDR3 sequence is CATSRDSPTSGKSHEQFF. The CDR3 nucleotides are TGTGCCACCAGCAGAGATAGCCCGACTAGCGGGAAATCCCATGAGCAGTTCTTC. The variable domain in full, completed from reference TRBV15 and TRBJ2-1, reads DAMVIQNPRYQVTQFGKPVTLSCSQTLNHNVMYWYQQKSSQAPKLLFHYYDKDFNNEADTPDNFQSRRPNTSFCFLDIRSPGLGDTAMYLCATSRDSPTSGKSHEQFFGPGTRLTVL.

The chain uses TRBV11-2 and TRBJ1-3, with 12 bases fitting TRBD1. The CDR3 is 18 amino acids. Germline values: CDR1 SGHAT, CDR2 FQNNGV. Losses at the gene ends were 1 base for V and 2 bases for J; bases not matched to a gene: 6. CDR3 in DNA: TGTGCCAGCAGCTTAGTCCCCGGGACAGGGGGCACTGGAAACACCATATATTTT. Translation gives CASSLVPGTGGTGNTIYF.

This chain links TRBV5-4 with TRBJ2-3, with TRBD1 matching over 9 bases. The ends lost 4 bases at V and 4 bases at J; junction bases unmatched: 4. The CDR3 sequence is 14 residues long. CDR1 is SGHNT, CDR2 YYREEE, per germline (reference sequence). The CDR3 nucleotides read TGTGCCAGCAGCCTACAGGGGGCTGCAGATACGCAGTATTTT. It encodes CASSLQGAADTQYF.

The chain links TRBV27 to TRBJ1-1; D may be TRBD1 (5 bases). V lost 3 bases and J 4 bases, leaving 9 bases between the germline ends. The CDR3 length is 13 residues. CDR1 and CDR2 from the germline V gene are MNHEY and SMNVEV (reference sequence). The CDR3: CASSFLGATEAFF. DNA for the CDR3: TGTGCCAGCAGTTTTCTTGGGGCCACTGAAGCTTTCTTT.

The CDR3 nucleotides read TGTGCCAGCAGCCAAGATCGGGGGACGGGCGGCTGGGAGCTGTTTTTT. This gives the protein CASSQDRGTGGWELFF. The chain carries TRBV4-2 and TRBJ2-2, with D possibly being TRBD2 (6 bases). The ends were cut back, 0 bases at V and 9 bases at J, with 17 bases in the middle. The CDR3 extends over 16 amino acids. In germline, CDR1 is LGHNA, CDR2 YNFKEQ.

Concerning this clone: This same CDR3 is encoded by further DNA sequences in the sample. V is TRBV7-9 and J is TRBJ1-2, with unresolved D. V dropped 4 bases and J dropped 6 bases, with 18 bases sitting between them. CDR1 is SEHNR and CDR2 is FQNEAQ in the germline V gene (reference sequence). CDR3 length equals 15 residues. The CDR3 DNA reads TGTGCCAGCAGCTCTGCTCCGGGGAATAGGGATGGCTACACCTTC. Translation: CASSSAPGNRDGYTF. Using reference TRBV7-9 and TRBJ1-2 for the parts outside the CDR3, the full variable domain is DTGVSQNPRHKITKRGQNVTFRCDPISEHNRLYWYRQTLGQGPEFLTYFQNEAQLEKSRLLSDRFSAERPKGSFSTLEIQRTEQGDSAMYLCASSSAPGNRDGYTFGSGTRLTVV.

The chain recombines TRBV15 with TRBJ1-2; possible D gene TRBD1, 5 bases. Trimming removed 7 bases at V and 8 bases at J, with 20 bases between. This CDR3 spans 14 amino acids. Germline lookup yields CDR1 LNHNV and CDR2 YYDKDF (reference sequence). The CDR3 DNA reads TGTGCCACCAACGAAGGAGCCGGGGCCGGGGGCTACACCTTC. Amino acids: CATNEGAGAGGYTF.

CDR3 residues: CASSYSILGSYNEQFF. DNA of the CDR3: TGTGCCAGCAGTTACTCGATCCTAGGATCCTACAATGAGCAGTTCTTC. The chain is built from TRBV6-6 and TRBJ2-1; no reliable D call. CDR1 is MNHNY and CDR2 is SVGAGI in the germline V gene (reference sequence). V dropped 0 bases and J dropped 1 base, with 10 bases sitting between them. The length of the CDR3 is 16 residues.